The 2 T cell receptor beta chains presented below share a single source sample, sequenced in a study of OX40 agonist ivuxolimab in advanced cancers. The repertoire was sequenced with immunoSEQ multiplex PCR; TCRdb's copy has only in-frame clones and lacks some. The table records about 59,000 clones, about 83% of them present only once. The sequencing here drew on CD4+ or CD8+ T cells sorted from blood, taken in a trial of the OX40 agonist ivuxolimab. Every receptor here comes from an adult with an advanced solid tumor such as melanoma, head and neck, liver or kidney cancer.

This chain links TRBV27 with TRBJ2-7; 8 nucleotides align to TRBD2. This CDR3 region has 14 residues. Losses at the gene ends were 8 bases for V and 3 bases for J; bases not matched to a gene: 9. Germline V CDR1 and CDR2: MNHEY, SMNVEV (reference sequence). The CDR3 DNA follows: TGTGCCAGCCGAGACCACCGGGGGGGCTACGAGCAGTACTTC. Residues: CASRDHRGGYEQYF.

In this sample, this clone turned up once. The V gene is TRBV7-2, the J gene TRBJ1-5, with D hard to call. Trimming removed 6 bases from V and 0 bases from J, with 6 bases in between. This CDR3 is 13 amino acids long. Germline assignment: CDR1 SGHTA and CDR2 FQGNSA. The CDR3 protein is CASRPYSNQPQHF. The CDR3, as DNA: TGTGCCAGCAGGCCTTATAGCAATCAGCCCCAGCATTTT.